This is a list of T cell receptor beta chains from one sample in a study of CD8 T cells in Susac syndrome. TCRdb reanalysed the immunoSEQ multiplex PCR reads using MiXCR and keeps one entry per CDR3 protein. The sample carries roughly 200,000 distinct CDR3 sequences, 85% to 95% recorded once. Material: CD4+ T cells from PBMCs. The origin of the receptors is a human donor with Susac syndrome. CDR3s include the opening cysteine and the closing phenylalanine or tryptophan. The order of the fields is J gene, clone size, V gene, D gene, CDR3 DNA, CDR3 protein. D genes are given only for firm matches. Expanded clones get a size class; other rows say once, few or many, or leave the size out.

TRBJ2-7 | - | TRBV30 | - | TGTGCCTGGAGCGCCTTGTCCCTCTCCTACGAGCAGTACTTC | CAWSALSLSYEQYF
TRBJ1-1 | - | TRBV10-3 | - | TGTGCCATCAGTGCATATGTGGGGGGCCATAACACTGAAGCTTTCTTT | CAISAYVGGHNTEAFF
TRBJ1-2 | - | TRBV5-1 | - | TGCGCCAGCAGCAGCCAGCCAGTCCAGGGGAGGTATGGCTACACCTTC | CASSSQPVQGRYGYTF
TRBJ2-6 | - | TRBV29-1 | TRBD1 | TGCAGCGTTGTATGGGGGGACAGGGGGATTCCTGGGGCCAACGTCCTGACTTTC | CSVVWGDRGIPGANVLTF
TRBJ1-2 | - | TRBV14 | TRBD1 | TGTGCCAGCAGCCAAGATCGTAGGGGGCTCGGCTACACCTTC | CASSQDRRGLGYTF
TRBJ2-3 | - | TRBV18 | TRBD2 | TGTGCCAGCTCATCTAGCGGGAGAGCGCAGTATTTT | CASSSSGRAQYF
TRBJ2-1 | - | TRBV7-2 | - | TGTGCCAGCAGCTTGGACGGAGTATACTTCGTCCTATACAATGAGCAGTTCTTC | CASSLDGVYFVLYNEQFF
TRBJ1-1 | - | TRBV20-1 | - | TGCAGTGCTAGAGAATATGGCAGACTGAACACTGAAGCTTTCTTT | CSAREYGRLNTEAFF
TRBJ2-7 | - | TRBV25-1 | TRBD2 | TGTGCCAGCAGTGACCCCCGGGAGGCATTTTTGGAGCAGTACTTC | CASSDPREAFLEQYF
TRBJ2-1 | - | TRBV10-3 | - | TGTGCCATCGGAGGGACTGCTCCCTACAATGAGCAGTTCTTC | CAIGGTAPYNEQFF
TRBJ1-1 | - | TRBV20-1 | TRBD1 | TGCAGTGCTAGGGTTGGACAGGGTGGTGGTGAAGCTTTCTTT | CSARVGQGGGEAFF
TRBJ2-2 | - | TRBV4-2 | - | TGTGCCAGCAGCCAAGAACGCAGTCGTTCGGGGATCGGGGAGCTGTTTTTT | CASSQERSRSGIGELFF
TRBJ2-3 | - | TRBV6-6 | - | TGTGCCAGCAGTTGGGCAGGGCAAGATACGCAGTATTTT | CASSWAGQDTQYF
TRBJ1-2 | - | TRBV20-1 | - | TGCAGTGCTAGAGGCGGGGGACGGCCAATCTATGGCTACACCTTC | CSARGGGRPIYGYTF
TRBJ1-2 | few | TRBV7-8 | - | TGTGCCAGCAGCTTGAGGCAGGACTATGGCTACACCTTC | CASSLRQDYGYTF
TRBJ2-2 | - | TRBV2 | TRBD1 | TGTGCCAGCAGGGGGACAGACACCGGGGAGCTGTTTTTT | CASRGTDTGELFF
TRBJ1-2 | - | TRBV7-2 | - | TGTGCCAGCAGCCTCAGACAGTTCGATGGCTACACCTTC | CASSLRQFDGYTF
TRBJ1-1 | - | TRBV16 | - | TGTGCCAGCAGCCCAGATGTCAACACTGAAGCTTTCTTT | CASSPDVNTEAFF
TRBJ1-3 | - | TRBV14 | - | TGTGCCAGCAGCCCCCAGGGGCACACCATATATTTT | CASSPQGHTIYF
TRBJ1-5 | - | TRBV30 | - | TGTGCCTGGAGTGAAGCGCAGTTCAATCAGCCCCAGCATTTT | CAWSEAQFNQPQHF